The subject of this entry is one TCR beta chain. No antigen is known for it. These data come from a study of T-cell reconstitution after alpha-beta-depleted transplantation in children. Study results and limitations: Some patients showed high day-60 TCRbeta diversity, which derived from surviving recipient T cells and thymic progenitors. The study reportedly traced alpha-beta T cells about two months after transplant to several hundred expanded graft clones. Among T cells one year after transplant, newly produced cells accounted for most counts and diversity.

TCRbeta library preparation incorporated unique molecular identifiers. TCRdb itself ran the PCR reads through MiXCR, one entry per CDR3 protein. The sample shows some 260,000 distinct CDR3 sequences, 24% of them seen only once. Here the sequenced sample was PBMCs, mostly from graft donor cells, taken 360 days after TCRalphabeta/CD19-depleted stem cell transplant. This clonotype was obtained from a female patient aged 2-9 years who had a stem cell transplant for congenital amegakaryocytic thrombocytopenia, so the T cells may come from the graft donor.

Written as DNA, the CDR3 is TGCGCCAGCAGCCAGGGACCTCCGCGGCCCTACGAGCAGTACTTC. This translates into CASSQGPPRPYEQYF. The chain uses TRBV5-1 and TRBJ2-7; D could derive from TRBD1 or TRBD2 (5 bases each). CDR3 length equals 15 residues. The V end was cut by 4 bases, the J end by 2 bases, with 16 bases between. Germline V gene lookup returns CDR1 SGHRS and CDR2 YFSETQ.